The clone carrying this TCR beta chain was detected only a few times. Its antigen is unknown. This sample was taken from a study of beta chain features in type 1 diabetes. Study results and limitations: The VDJ junctions of type 1 diabetes patients carried fewer insertions and more deletions. When Type 1 diabetes patients were examined, their TCRB CDR3s proved moderately but significantly shorter in all four CD4+ subsets.

Sampling consisted of one heparinised blood draw per donor, averaging about 116 mL. CD45RO/CCR7/CD25/CD127/CD95/CD27 separated CD4+ naive, central memory, regulatory and stem cell-like memory cells by sorting. Germline V gene sequence: CDR1 LGHNA, CDR2 YNFKEQ. CDR3 length equals 17 residues. Trimming removed 0 bases from V and 0 bases from J, with 12 bases in between. Expressed TCRB transcripts were sequenced because the entire RNA isolate underwent reverse transcription. This table comes from immunoSEQ multiplex PCR, and its TCRdb copy is limited to in-frame clones, with some not included. The sample yields 200,000 to 300,000 clones, approximately 11% seen once.

The sequencing input was naive CD4+ T cells from blood. The clonotype originates from a man aged 25-45 years with type 1 diabetes. This rearrangement joins TRBV4-2 to TRBJ2-1; D possibly corresponds to TRBD2 (6 bases). The chain's CDR3 is CASSQELRGISYNEQFF. In DNA form, the CDR3 reads TGTGCCAGCAGCCAAGAACTCCGGGGGATCTCCTACAATGAGCAGTTCTTC.